Presented here are 28 T cell receptor beta chains from one specimen sequenced in a study of a mutant IDH1 vaccine in newly diagnosed glioma. Time point described: week 23, last vaccination. A single vaccine dose contained 300 ug of mutant IDH1 20-mer peptide, and topical imiquimod was used with it. No cognate antigen is known for these TCRs. Repertoires were generated with immunoSEQ multiplex PCR, while TCRdb's copy carries only in-frame clones and drops some. The sample carries around 60,000 clones, 80% to 90% recorded once. The sample was PBMCs, taken from a glioma patient whose treatment included an IDH1 peptide vaccine. Source of these receptors: a man aged 25 to 40 with glioma.

The rearrangement joins TRBV7-9 to TRBJ2-1; 16 bases line up with TRBD2. Trimming removed 1 base from V and 0 bases from J; junction bases left unmatched: 3. Germline V lookup: CDR1 SEHNR, CDR2 FQNEAQ (reference sequence). The CDR3 length is 19 residues. This CDR3 reads CASSLVGTSGGASYNEQFF. The CDR3 DNA follows: TGTGCCAGCAGCTTAGTGGGGACTAGCGGGGGGGCCTCCTACAATGAGCAGTTCTTC.

The rearrangement uses TRBV25-1 and TRBJ1-2; 9 bases align to TRBD1. The CDR3 spans 13 residues. Losses at the gene ends were 4 bases for V and 4 bases for J; bases not matched to a gene: 1. Looked up from germline, CDR1 is MGHDK and CDR2 is SYGVNS. The CDR3 sequence is CASSVGQGYGYTF. The CDR3 DNA is TGTGCCAGCAGTGTGGGACAGGGCTATGGCTACACCTTC.

Written as DNA, the CDR3 is TGTGCCAGCAGTGAAATGGGATCGGGGGGTACTGAAGCTTTCTTT. It codes for CASSEMGSGGTEAFF. V is TRBV2 and J is TRBJ1-1, with D possibly matching TRBD1 (5 bases). CDR3 length: 15 residues. Germline V gene lookup returns CDR1 SNHLY and CDR2 FYNNEI. V was trimmed by 2 bases and J by 5 bases, leaving 15 bases between them. The full variable domain, completed using reference TRBV2 and TRBJ1-1, is EPEVTQTPSHQVTQMGQEVILRCVPISNHLYFYWYRQILGQKVEFLVSFYNNEISEKSEIFDDQFSVERPDGSNFTLKIRSTKLEDSAMYFCASSEMGSGGTEAFFGQGTRLTVV.

The chain has TRBV11-2 and TRBJ1-4; 8 nucleotides align to TRBD1. CDR1 is SGHAT and CDR2 is FQNNGV in the germline V gene. The CDR3 runs to 14 residues. Losses at the gene ends were 9 bases for V and 6 bases for J; bases not matched to a gene: 9. The CDR3 DNA follows: TGTGCCAGTAGCGCAGGGGGCTCGGATGAAAAACTGTTTTTT. Amino acids: CASSAGGSDEKLFF. The full variable domain, completed using reference TRBV11-2 and TRBJ1-4, is EAGVAQSPRYKIIEKRQSVAFWCNPISGHATLYWYQQILGQGPKLLIQFQNNGVVDDSQLPKDRFSAERLKGVDSTLKIQPAKLEDSAVYLCASSAGGSDEKLFFGSGTQLSVL.

The genes are TRBV28 and TRBJ1-5; D may be TRBD1 (6 bases). The CDR3 covers 16 residues. V was cut by 4 bases and J by 10 bases, with 23 bases left in between. The germline V gene encodes CDR1 MDHEN and CDR2 SYDVKM. For the CDR3, the DNA is TGTGCCAGCAGTTCTTTAGGGGGGGTAAGTGGTCGACCCCAGCATTTT. Protein sequence: CASSSLGGVSGRPQHF.

The chain joins TRBV14 to TRBJ2-7, with 8 positions matching TRBD1. Germline assignment: CDR1 SGHDN and CDR2 FVKESK. The CDR3 contains 13 residues. The trim removed 3 bases at V and 7 bases at J, leaving 5 bases unmatched. The CDR3 sequence: CASSHRRTGEQYF. The CDR3 region has the DNA TGTGCCAGCAGCCACCGCCGGACAGGGGAGCAGTACTTC.

V and J are TRBV6-1 and TRBJ2-2; perhaps TRBD1 as D (6 bases). The germline V gene has CDR1 MNHNS and CDR2 SASEGT. The CDR3 sequence is 15 residues long. Between the trimmed V and J ends, which lost 8 bases and 0 bases, there was a span of 13 bases. CDR3 protein: CASGPGHTNTGELFF. CDR3 DNA sequence: TGTGCCAGCGGCCCGGGACACACGAACACCGGGGAGCTGTTTTTT.

This rearrangement joins TRBV2 to TRBJ1-5; 10 bases map to TRBD1. This CDR3 spans 16 amino acids. V dropped 4 bases and J dropped 0; count of bases not matched to a gene: 3. Looked up from germline, CDR1 is SNHLY and CDR2 is FYNNEI. CDR3 in amino acids: CASSGDRGSSNQPQHF. The CDR3 coding sequence is TGTGCCAGCAGTGGGGACAGGGGAAGTAGCAATCAGCCCCAGCATTTT.

J is TRBJ1-6 and V is TRBV5-1; D uncertain. Trimming took 4 bases from V and 0 from J, leaving 14 bases between them. Per the germline V gene, CDR1 is SGHRS and CDR2 is YFSETQ. This CDR3 is 17 amino acids long. The CDR3 reads CASSNYAGGSYNSPLHF. The CDR3 bases are TGCGCCAGCAGCAACTACGCCGGCGGCTCCTATAATTCACCCCTCCACTTT.

The chain joins TRBV7-9 to TRBJ1-1; D is ambiguous. V gave up 4 bases and J gave up 1 base, with 10 bases separating them. The CDR3 totals 14 residues. The germline CDR1 and CDR2 sequences are SEHNR and FQNEAQ (reference sequence). The chain's CDR3 is CASSSGLANTEAFF. The CDR3 DNA reads as TGTGCCAGCAGCTCCGGATTGGCGAACACTGAAGCTTTCTTT. Combining the CDR3 with reference TRBV7-9 and TRBJ1-1 gives the whole variable domain DTGVSQNPRHKITKRGQNVTFRCDPISEHNRLYWYRQTLGQGPEFLTYFQNEAQLEKSRLLSDRFSAERPKGSFSTLEIQRTEQGDSAMYLCASSSGLANTEAFFGQGTRLTVV.

The V call is TRBV27, the J call TRBJ1-5; no reliable D call. V lost 11 bases and J 0 bases, leaving 11 bases between the germline ends. The length of the CDR3 is 13 residues. CDR1 MNHEY and CDR2 SMNVEV come from the germline V gene (reference sequence). CDR3 coding DNA: TGTGCCGCCTCGGGGAATAGCAATCAGCCCCAGCATTTT. Protein product: CAASGNSNQPQHF.

V usage is TRBV7-9 and J usage is TRBJ1-1, with D possibly TRBD1 on 5 matching bases. CDR1 SEHNR and CDR2 FQNEAQ come from the germline V gene (reference sequence). This CDR3 is 14 amino acids long. The V end was cut by 5 bases, the J end by 5 bases, with 15 bases between. CDR3 amino acids: CASSPQGLGTEAFF. Here the CDR3 DNA reads TGTGCCAGCAGCCCTCAGGGTTTGGGGACTGAAGCTTTCTTT.

The chain employs TRBV6-1 and TRBJ2-2; D may be TRBD1 or TRBD2 (6 bases each). Per the germline V gene, CDR1 is MNHNS and CDR2 is SASEGT. The V end lost 11 bases, the J end lost 2 bases, and 15 bases lay between the germline ends. There are 14 residues in the CDR3. CDR3: CAARGGPNTGELFF. The CDR3 DNA reads as TGTGCCGCTAGAGGGGGGCCCAACACCGGGGAGCTGTTTTTT.

The V and J genes are TRBV2 and TRBJ1-5, with D tentatively TRBD1 (5 bases). The ends were cut back, 6 bases at V and 1 base at J, with 13 bases in the middle. The CDR3 is 15 amino acids. Per germline, CDR1 SNHLY and CDR2 FYNNEI. The CDR3 loop is CASRATGMSNQPQHF. DNA for the CDR3: TGTGCCAGCAGAGCTACAGGTATGAGCAATCAGCCCCAGCATTTT.

As regards this clone: Within the sample, other DNA sequences also encode this same CDR3. This chain joins TRBV19 and TRBJ1-6; 9 bases fit TRBD1. Trimming removed 9 bases from V and 3 bases from J; junction bases left unmatched: 3. Germline V lookup: CDR1 LNHDA, CDR2 SQIVND (reference sequence). The length of the CDR3 is 14 residues. In nucleotides, the CDR3 is TGTGCCAGCACGACAGGGGGCTATAATTCACCCCTCCACTTT. It encodes CASTTGGYNSPLHF. Supplemented by reference TRBV19 and TRBJ1-6, the full variable domain reads DGGITQSPKYLFRKEGQNVTLSCEQNLNHDAMYWYRQDPGQGLRLIYYSQIVNDFQKGDIAEGYSVSREKKESFPLTVTSAQKNPTAFYLCASTTGGYNSPLHFGNGTRLTVT.

The rearrangement links TRBV28 to TRBJ2-5; D may be TRBD2 (6 bases). The better agreement between TRBJ2-7 and the DNA end casts doubt on the J call. Germline CDR1 reads MDHEN; CDR2 reads SYDVKM. This CDR3 comprises 12 residues. The CDR3 sequence is CASSRGSYEQYF. CDR3 coding DNA: TGTGCCAGCAGTCGGGGGAGTTACGAGCAGTACTTC.

The genes are TRBV6-5 and TRBJ1-4, with 9 positions matching TRBD1. V was pared by 4 bases and J by 11 bases, with 14 bases of the junction left unmatched. This CDR3 is 16 amino acids long. Germline assignment: CDR1 MNHEY and CDR2 SVGAGI. CDR3 protein: CASSFYQPGQGGKLFF. CDR3 coding DNA: TGTGCCAGCAGTTTCTATCAACCGGGACAGGGAGGGAAACTGTTTTTT.

The CDR3 DNA sequence: TGTGCCAGCAGCGCCCGAGGAAGCGGACTAGCTGATTACAATGAGCAGTTCTTC. As protein: CASSARGSGLADYNEQFF. The chain combines TRBV9 with TRBJ2-1; TRBD2 aligns across 8 bases. The J segment lost 4 bases and the V segment lost 3 bases, leaving 15 bases of the junction unmatched. There are 18 residues in the CDR3. The germline CDR1 and CDR2 sequences are SGDLS and YYNGEE.

The gene calls are TRBV18 and TRBJ2-3, with a possible D match to TRBD1 (6 bases). The CDR3 loop spans 14 amino acids. Germline V gene lookup returns CDR1 KGHSH and CDR2 LQKENI. V was shortened by 3 bases and J by 5 bases, with 12 bases between the two germline ends. For the CDR3, the DNA is TGTGCCAGCTCACCGTCTTTACAGGGAGATACGCAGTATTTT. Translation: CASSPSLQGDTQYF.

This chain connects TRBV6-1 to TRBJ2-3; D is possibly TRBD1 or TRBD2 (5 bases each). The CDR3 spans 12 residues. Germline V lookup: CDR1 MNHNS, CDR2 SASEGT. Trimming left V 5 bases short and J 5 bases short, with 8 bases between. As DNA, the CDR3 is TGTGCCAGCAGTTGGGGGAGAGATACGCAGTATTTT. Translating gives CASSWGRDTQYF.

The rearrangement links TRBV4-1 to TRBJ1-4; D call uncertain. The germline V and J ends were trimmed by 0 bases and 6 bases, with 14 bases remaining between them. The CDR3 is 16 amino acids. From germline, CDR1 is MGHRA and CDR2 YSYEKL. This CDR3 is CASSQDNPVRHEKLFF. The DNA for the CDR3 is TGCGCCAGCAGCCAAGATAATCCCGTTCGACATGAAAAACTGTTTTTT.

The J gene is TRBJ2-1, the V gene TRBV5-1; 9 bases fit TRBD2. Germline assignment: CDR1 SGHRS and CDR2 YFSETQ. V gave up 4 bases and J gave up 6 bases; unmatched junction bases: 17. The CDR3 runs 18 residues. The CDR3 nucleotides read TGCGCCAGCAGCATACCGCACTCCATCGGACTAGCGATCAATGAGCAGTTCTTC. Translated, it gives CASSIPHSIGLAINEQFF.

This chain joins TRBV5-1 and TRBJ2-5, with 7 bases matching TRBD1. Matching the DNA end better, TRBJ2-7 makes the J call doubtful. Germline V lookup: CDR1 SGHRS, CDR2 YFSETQ. CDR3 length: 15 amino acids. DNA for the CDR3: TGCGCCAGCAGCACCCGGGACAGATCCTCCTACGAGCAGTACTTC. Translated: CASSTRDRSSYEQYF.

By share of the sample, this clone is medium-sized. The chain links TRBV5-1 to TRBJ2-7, with a tentative D call TRBD2 (5 bases). Germline values: CDR1 SGHRS, CDR2 YFSETQ. The length of the CDR3 is 14 residues. Trimming removed 0 bases from V and 2 bases from J, with 9 bases in between. The CDR3 loop reads CASSLASGPYEQYF. CDR3 nucleotide sequence: TGCGCCAGCAGCTTGGCCAGCGGCCCCTACGAGCAGTACTTC.

This chain links TRBV28 with TRBJ2-7; D gene ambiguous. The CDR3 is made up of 13 amino acids. The V gene lost 3 bases and the J gene lost 5 bases, with 11 bases spanning the gap. Germline CDR1 MDHEN, CDR2 SYDVKM. Here the CDR3 reads CASSFSEVHEQYF. CDR3 DNA sequence: TGTGCCAGCAGTTTCTCCGAGGTTCACGAGCAGTACTTC.

V usage is TRBV7-6 and J usage is TRBJ1-6; D is possibly TRBD1 (5 bases). Deletions cut 4 bases from V and 3 bases from J, with 7 bases between. The CDR3 contains 14 residues. Germline values: CDR1 SGHVS, CDR2 FNYEAQ. CDR3 loop: CASSWGNYNSPLHF. CDR3 DNA sequence: TGTGCCAGCAGCTGGGGCAACTATAATTCACCCCTCCACTTT.

V and J are TRBV5-6 and TRBJ1-2, with D possibly matching TRBD1 (5 bases). Germline CDR1 SGHDT, CDR2 YYEEEE. Trimming took off 1 base at V and 7 bases at J, with 14 bases between the two ends. CDR3 size: 14 residues. The CDR3 region is CASSLLQGSAGYTF. The CDR3 DNA is TGTGCCAGCAGCTTGCTGCAGGGTTCAGCTGGCTACACCTTC.

V usage is TRBV5-1 and J usage is TRBJ2-5; D possibly corresponds to TRBD1 (6 bases). The J call may not be correct, given that the DNA end is closer to TRBJ2-7. Germline values: CDR1 SGHRS, CDR2 YFSETQ. The CDR3 contains 13 residues. In DNA form, the CDR3 reads TGCGCCAGCAGCGGGGGCAGCTTCTACGAGCAGTACTTC. Protein: CASSGGSFYEQYF.